This T cell receptor beta chain was sequenced during a study of T cell clusters in autoimmune cytopenias. Study-level results: No cluster-lack signature appeared between secondary cytopenia and chronic lymphocytic leukemia patients, apparently due to lymphoma masking.

This CDR3 has 16 amino acids. Germline assignment: CDR1 SGHKS and CDR2 YYEKEE (reference sequence). One tube held mixed TRB-A and TRB-B primer pools for touch-down PCR. TCRdb reworked the multiplex PCR reads into one entry per CDR3 protein, no DNA. This sample contains 7,000 to 9,000 distinct CDR3 sequences. TRB was amplified from 250 ng of peripheral blood genomic DNA per sample. Note on this clonotype: Antigen unknown.

Material for sequencing was peripheral blood. The V and J genes are TRBV5-5 and TRBJ2-1; as DNA is missing, the TRBD2 call by TCRdb cannot be tested. This clonotype was sampled from a human donor with an autoimmune cytopenia or autoimmune hepatitis (not recorded which). CDR3 amino acids: CASSDTSGSSYNEQFF.